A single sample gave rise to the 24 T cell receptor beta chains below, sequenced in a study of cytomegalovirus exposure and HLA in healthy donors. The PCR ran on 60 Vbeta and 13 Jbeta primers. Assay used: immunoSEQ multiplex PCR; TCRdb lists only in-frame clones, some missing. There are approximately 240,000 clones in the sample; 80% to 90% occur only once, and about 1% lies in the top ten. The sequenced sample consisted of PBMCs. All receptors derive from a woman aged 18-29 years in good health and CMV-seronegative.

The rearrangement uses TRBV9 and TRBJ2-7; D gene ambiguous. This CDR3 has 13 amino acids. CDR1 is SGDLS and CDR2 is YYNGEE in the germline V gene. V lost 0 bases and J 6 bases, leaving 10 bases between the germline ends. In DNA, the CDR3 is TGTGCCAGCAGCGTAGTAGGAGTCAGCGAGCAGTACTTC. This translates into CASSVVGVSEQYF.

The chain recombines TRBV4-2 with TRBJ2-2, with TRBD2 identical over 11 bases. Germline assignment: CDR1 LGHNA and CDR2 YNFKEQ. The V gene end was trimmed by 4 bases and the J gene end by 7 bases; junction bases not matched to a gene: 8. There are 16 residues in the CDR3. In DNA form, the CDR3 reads TGTGCCAGCAGCCGTAGCGGGGGGGCTAAAGGCGGGGAGCTGTTTTTT. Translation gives CASSRSGGAKGGELFF.

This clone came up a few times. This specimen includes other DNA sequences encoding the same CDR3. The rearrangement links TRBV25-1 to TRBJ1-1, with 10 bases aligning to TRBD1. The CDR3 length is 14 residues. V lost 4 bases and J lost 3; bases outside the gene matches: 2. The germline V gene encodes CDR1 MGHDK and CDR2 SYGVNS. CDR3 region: CASSGDRGDTEAFF. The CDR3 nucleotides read TGTGCCAGCAGTGGGGACAGGGGAGACACTGAAGCTTTCTTT.

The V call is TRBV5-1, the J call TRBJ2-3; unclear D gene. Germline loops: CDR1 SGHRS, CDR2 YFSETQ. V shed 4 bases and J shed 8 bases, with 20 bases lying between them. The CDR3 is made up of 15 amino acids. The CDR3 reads CASSPTEASSGTQYF. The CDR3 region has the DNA TGCGCCAGCAGCCCCACAGAAGCCTCTTCTGGTACGCAGTATTTT.

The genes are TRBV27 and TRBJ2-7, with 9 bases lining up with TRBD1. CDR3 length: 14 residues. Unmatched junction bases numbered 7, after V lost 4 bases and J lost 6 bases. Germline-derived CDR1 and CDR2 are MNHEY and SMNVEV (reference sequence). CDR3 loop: CASSSTGQGLEQYF. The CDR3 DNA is TGTGCCAGCAGTTCCACGGGACAGGGTCTCGAGCAGTACTTC.

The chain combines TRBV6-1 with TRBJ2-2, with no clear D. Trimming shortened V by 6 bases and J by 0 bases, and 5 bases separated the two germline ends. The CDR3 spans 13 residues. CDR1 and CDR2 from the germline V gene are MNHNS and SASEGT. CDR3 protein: CASSRSNTGELFF. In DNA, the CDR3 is TGTGCCAGCAGCAGGTCGAACACCGGGGAGCTGTTTTTT.

This chain's CDR3 is CAKQGDRGRDGYTF. For the CDR3, the DNA is TGTGCGAAGCAAGGGGACAGGGGGCGGGATGGCTACACCTTC. The chain is built from TRBV6-1 and TRBJ1-2; 12 bases fit TRBD1. The CDR3 extends over 14 amino acids. Germline values: CDR1 MNHNS, CDR2 SASEGT.

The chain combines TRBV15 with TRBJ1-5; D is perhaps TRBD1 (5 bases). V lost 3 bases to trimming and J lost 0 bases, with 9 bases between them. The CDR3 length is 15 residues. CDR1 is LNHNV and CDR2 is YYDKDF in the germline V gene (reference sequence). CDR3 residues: CATSSGDYSNQPQHF. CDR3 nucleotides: TGTGCCACCAGCAGTGGGGACTATAGCAATCAGCCCCAGCATTTT. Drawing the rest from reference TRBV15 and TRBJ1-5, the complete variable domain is DAMVIQNPRYQVTQFGKPVTLSCSQTLNHNVMYWYQQKSSQAPKLLFHYYDKDFNNEADTPDNFQSRRPNTSFCFLDIRSPGLGDTAMYLCATSSGDYSNQPQHFGDGTRLSIL.

The DNA of the CDR3 is TGTGCCAGCAGTGAAATCGGAGACGAGCAGTACTTC. Residues: CASSEIGDEQYF. This chain joins TRBV6-1 and TRBJ2-7; the D is unclear. Trimming removed 2 bases at V and 5 bases at J, with 7 bases between. The CDR3 length is 12 residues. Germline lookup yields CDR1 MNHNS and CDR2 SASEGT.

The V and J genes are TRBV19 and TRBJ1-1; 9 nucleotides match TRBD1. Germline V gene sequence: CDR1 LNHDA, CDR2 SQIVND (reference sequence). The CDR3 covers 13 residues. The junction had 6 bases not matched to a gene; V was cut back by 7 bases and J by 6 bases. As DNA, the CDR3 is TGTGCCAGTACTAGACAGGGGGAGTCTGAAGCTTTCTTT. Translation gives CASTRQGESEAFF.

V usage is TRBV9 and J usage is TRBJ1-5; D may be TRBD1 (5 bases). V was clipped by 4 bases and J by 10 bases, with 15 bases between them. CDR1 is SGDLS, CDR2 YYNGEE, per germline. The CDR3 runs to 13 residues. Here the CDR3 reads CASSTTSGQPQHF. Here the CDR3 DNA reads TGTGCCAGCAGCACGACTTCAGGGCAACCCCAGCATTTT.

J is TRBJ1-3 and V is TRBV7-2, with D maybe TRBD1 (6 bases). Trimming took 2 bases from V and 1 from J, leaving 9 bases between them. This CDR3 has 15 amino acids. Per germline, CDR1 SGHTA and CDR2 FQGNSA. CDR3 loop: CASSLQGPSGNTIYF. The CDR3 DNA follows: TGTGCCAGCAGCTTACAGGGGCCTTCTGGAAACACCATATATTTT.

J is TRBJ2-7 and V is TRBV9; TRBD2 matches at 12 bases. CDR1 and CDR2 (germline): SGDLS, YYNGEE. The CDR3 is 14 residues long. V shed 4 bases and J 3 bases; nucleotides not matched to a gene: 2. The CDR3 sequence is CASSRTSGDYEQYF. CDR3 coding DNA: TGTGCCAGCAGCAGGACTAGCGGGGACTACGAGCAGTACTTC.

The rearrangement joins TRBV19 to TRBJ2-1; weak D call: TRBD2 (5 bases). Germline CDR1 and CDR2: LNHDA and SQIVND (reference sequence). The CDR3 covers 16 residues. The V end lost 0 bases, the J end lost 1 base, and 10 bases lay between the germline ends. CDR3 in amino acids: CASSIDDYYSYNEQFF. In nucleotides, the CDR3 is TGTGCCAGTAGTATAGATGACTACTATTCCTACAATGAGCAGTTCTTC.

As DNA, the CDR3 is TGCGCCAGCAGCCAAGACGACAGGGGGAAGGGAAAACTGTTTTTT. Encoded protein: CASSQDDRGKGKLFF. This chain uses TRBV4-1 with TRBJ1-4; the match to TRBD1 covers 9 bases. CDR1 is MGHRA, CDR2 YSYEKL, per germline. The CDR3 has 15 amino acids. V dropped 0 bases and J dropped 10; count of bases not matched to a gene: 6.

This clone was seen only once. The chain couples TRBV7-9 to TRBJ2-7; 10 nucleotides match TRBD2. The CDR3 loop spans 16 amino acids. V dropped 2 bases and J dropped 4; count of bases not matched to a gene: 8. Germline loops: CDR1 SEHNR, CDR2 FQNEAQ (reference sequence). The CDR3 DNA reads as TGTGCCAGCAGCTTATATAGCGGGGGGCTACGGTACGAGCAGTACTTC. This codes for CASSLYSGGLRYEQYF.

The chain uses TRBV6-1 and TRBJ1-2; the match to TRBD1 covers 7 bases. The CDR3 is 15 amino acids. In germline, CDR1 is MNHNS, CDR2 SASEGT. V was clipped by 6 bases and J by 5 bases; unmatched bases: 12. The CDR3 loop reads CASRGRPGQRYGYTF. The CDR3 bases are TGTGCCAGCAGAGGGAGACCGGGACAGAGATATGGCTACACCTTC.

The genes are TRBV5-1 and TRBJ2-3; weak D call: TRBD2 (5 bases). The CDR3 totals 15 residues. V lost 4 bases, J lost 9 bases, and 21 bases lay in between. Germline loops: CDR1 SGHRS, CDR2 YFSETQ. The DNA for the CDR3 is TGCGCCAGCAGCGGACGGGTAATCGGAGGCGGGACGCAGTATTTT. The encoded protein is CASSGRVIGGGTQYF.

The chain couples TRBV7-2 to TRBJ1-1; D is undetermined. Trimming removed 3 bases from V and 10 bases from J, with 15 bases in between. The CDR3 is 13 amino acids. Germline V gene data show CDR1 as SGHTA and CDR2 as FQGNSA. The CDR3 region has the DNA TGTGCCAGCAGCTTGAGTACCGTCACCCGAGCTTTCTTT. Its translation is CASSLSTVTRAFF. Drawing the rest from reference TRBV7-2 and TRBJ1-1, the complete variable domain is GAGVSQSPSNKVTEKGKDVELRCDPISGHTALYWYRQSLGQGLEFLIYFQGNSAPDKSGLPSDRFSAERTGGSVSTLTIQRTQQEDSAVYLCASSLSTVTRAFFGQGTRLTVV.

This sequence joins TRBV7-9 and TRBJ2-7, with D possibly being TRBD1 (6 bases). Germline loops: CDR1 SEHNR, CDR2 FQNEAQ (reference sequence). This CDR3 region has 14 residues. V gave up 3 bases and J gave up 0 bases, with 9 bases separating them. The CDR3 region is CASSFRGDSYEQYF. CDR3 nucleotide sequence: TGTGCCAGCAGCTTCAGGGGAGACTCCTACGAGCAGTACTTC.

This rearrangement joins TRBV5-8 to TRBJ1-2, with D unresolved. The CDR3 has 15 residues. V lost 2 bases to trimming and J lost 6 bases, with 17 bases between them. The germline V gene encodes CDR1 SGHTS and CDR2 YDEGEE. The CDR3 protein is CASSLTSSRINGYTF. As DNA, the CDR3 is TGTGCCAGCAGCTTAACGAGTTCCAGGATCAATGGCTACACCTTC. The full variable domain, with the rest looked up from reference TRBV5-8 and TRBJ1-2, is EAGVTQSPTHLIKTRGQQATLRCSPISGHTSVYWYQQALGLGLQFLLWYDEGEERNRGNFPPRFSGRQFPNYSSELNVNALELEDSALYLCASSLTSSRINGYTFGSGTRLTVV.

The CDR3 sequence is CASSLVAGGPEETQYF. CDR3 nucleotides: TGTGCCAGCAGCTTGGTAGCGGGAGGGCCCGAAGAGACCCAGTACTTC. The chain joins TRBV5-4 to TRBJ2-5, with 11 bases lining up with TRBD2. Trimming removed 0 bases from V and 3 bases from J; junction bases left unmatched: 4. Germline-derived CDR1 and CDR2 are SGHNT and YYREEE (reference sequence). The length of the CDR3 is 16 residues.

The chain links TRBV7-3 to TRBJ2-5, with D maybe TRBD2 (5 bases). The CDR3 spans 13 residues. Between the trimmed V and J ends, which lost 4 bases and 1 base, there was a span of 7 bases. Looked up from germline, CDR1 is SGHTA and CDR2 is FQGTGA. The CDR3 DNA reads TGTGCCAGCAGCTCGGCGGGCCAAGAGACCCAGTACTTC. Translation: CASSSAGQETQYF.

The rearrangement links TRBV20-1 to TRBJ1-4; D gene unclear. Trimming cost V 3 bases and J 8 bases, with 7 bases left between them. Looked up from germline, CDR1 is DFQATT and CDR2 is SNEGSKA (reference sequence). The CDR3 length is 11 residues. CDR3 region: CSARSVEKLFF. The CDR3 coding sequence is TGCAGTGCTAGGTCCGTGGAAAAACTGTTTTTT.